These T cell receptor beta chains were read from a single sample in a study of graft-versus-host responses after intestinal transplantation. The antigens these receptors bind are not known. The repertoire was sequenced with immunoSEQ multiplex PCR; TCRdb's copy has only in-frame clones and lacks some. Of tens of thousands of clones listed, under 90% were seen once; the top ten hold 0.39%. The sequences come from unstimulated CD4+ T cells sorted from spleen or lymph node cells, collected before transplant. These receptors all come from a human donor who was the organ donor for an intestinal transplant. Both conserved end residues are part of each CDR3.

>TRBJ1-6|TRBV27
CASTILNRGTPLHF
>TRBJ1-1|TRBV10-3
CAISDRATEAFF
>TRBJ1-5|TRBV19
CASSIVTGGLSNQPQHF
>TRBJ1-3|TRBV7-2
CASSEQGLGSGNTIYF
>TRBJ1-1|TRBV5-4
CASSLGQGVEAFF
>TRBJ2-3|TRBV28
CASSLSRGGFTDTQYF
>TRBJ2-1|TRBV10-3
CAISEPPGVNEQFF
>TRBJ1-4|TRBV6-4
CASSDSDRQGAWEKLFF
>TRBJ1-1|TRBV11-2
CASSLQGGTEAFF
>TRBJ1-6|TRBV19
CASSILRTEWDSPLHF
>TRBJ1-2|TRBV28
CASSDLRQGYTF
>TRBJ2-2|TRBV5-1
CASSGTREASTGELFF
>TRBJ1-1|TRBV2
CASSEGVGQGAFF
>TRBJ1-2|TRBV5-4
CASSLIVQGANGYTF
>TRBJ1-3|TRBV9
CASSSRQGGGNTIYF
>TRBJ2-2|TRBV9
CASSVVGGVNTGELFF
>TRBJ1-5|TRBV6-5
CASSSGQGRNQPQHF
>TRBJ1-6|TRBV5-8
CASSLAGSSYNSPLHF
>TRBJ1-2|TRBV2
CASLGGVYGYTF
>TRBJ2-2|TRBV6-5
CASSYSPGSGELFF
>TRBJ1-4|TRBV5-6
CASSLYGETHTNEKLFF
>TRBJ1-3|TRBV6-5
CASSYDRGNSGNTIYF
>TRBJ1-2|TRBV5-1
CASSSDRGAYYGYTF
>TRBJ2-1|TRBV4-1
CASSLNYVPGGWRRNEQFF
>TRBJ2-5|TRBV11-2
CASSTPTGGLETQYF
>TRBJ2-1|TRBV5-1
CASSFLGQGSDEQFF
>TRBJ1-1|TRBV6-1
CASSATGGRTEAFF
>TRBJ2-3|TRBV5-6
CASSGPPSGGPPDTQYF
>TRBJ2-2|TRBV5-5
CASRLRSGGGGVNTGELFF
>TRBJ2-1|TRBV6-1
CASNLDWQFF
>TRBJ2-4|TRBV5-6
CASSLIGAGRANIQYF
>TRBJ1-5|TRBV6-1
CASSERQGRRQPQHF
>TRBJ1-3|TRBV27
CASSKGFTGLPGNTIYF
>TRBJ2-5|TRBV2
CASRSRTSGRNSQETQYF
>TRBJ2-1|TRBV27
CASGSSAGFYNEQFF
>TRBJ2-3|TRBV9
CASSVGGVTDTQYF
>TRBJ1-5|TRBV28
CASSPIWQPQHF
>TRBJ2-1|TRBV6-6
CATGTSGANNEQFF
>TRBJ1-6|TRBV19
CASSIGTGVSPLHF
>TRBJ1-4|TRBV29-1
CSVEGLGGEKLFF
>TRBJ2-5|TRBV7-2
CASSYSGRQETQYF